A single sample is the source of the 27 T cell receptor beta chains below, sequenced in a study of preoperative IRX-2 immunotherapy in early breast cancer. Clones were read by immunoSEQ multiplex PCR, and TCRdb kept only the in-frame ones, dropping some. The data show 20,000 to 30,000 clones, over 85% seen once. Treatment indicated: preoperative locoregional IRX-2 cytokine immunotherapy. Specimen: tumor tissue, collected after IRX-2 immunotherapy. These TCRs come from a human donor with breast cancer.

The V and J genes are TRBV5-1 and TRBJ2-5; unclear D gene. Germline loops: CDR1 SGHRS, CDR2 YFSETQ. The germline V and J ends were trimmed by 4 bases and 2 bases, with 15 bases remaining between them. The CDR3 totals 15 residues. The CDR3 coding sequence is TGCGCCAGCAGCCTGGCGGCCGGCAGGCAAGAGACCCAGTACTTC. Protein product: CASSLAAGRQETQYF.

The chain has TRBV5-5 and TRBJ1-1; unclear D gene. V shed 3 bases and J shed 5 bases, with 14 bases lying between them. The length of the CDR3 is 14 residues. Germline loops: CDR1 SGHKS, CDR2 YYEKEE (reference sequence). The CDR3: CASSYILGSTEAFF. The CDR3 DNA sequence: TGTGCCAGCAGCTATATCCTTGGGTCGACTGAAGCTTTCTTT.

The gene calls are TRBV5-6 and TRBJ1-1, with D perhaps matching TRBD1 (5 bases). The CDR3 has 13 amino acids. Between the trimmed V and J ends, which lost 1 base and 4 bases, there was a span of 8 bases. Germline V gives CDR1 SGHDT, CDR2 YYEEEE. Written as DNA, the CDR3 is TGTGCCAGCAGCTTGCGGGGGGGCACTGAAGCTTTCTTT. This encodes CASSLRGGTEAFF. The whole variable domain, filled in from reference TRBV5-6 and TRBJ1-1, reads DAGVTQSPTHLIKTRGQQVTLRCSPKSGHDTVSWYQQALGQGPQFIFQYYEEEERQRGNFPDRFSGHQFPNYSSELNVNALLLGDSALYLCASSLRGGTEAFFGQGTRLTVV.

This clone was seen only once. The rearrangement uses TRBV11-3 and TRBJ2-7, with 8 bases identical to TRBD1. Germline loops: CDR1 SGHNT, CDR2 YENEEA. This CDR3 spans 16 amino acids. Losses at the gene ends were 5 bases for V and 2 bases for J; bases not matched to a gene: 11. The CDR3 DNA sequence: TGTGCCAGCAGCGGTCCTGCCGCACAGGGGGCCTACGAGCAGTACTTC. As protein: CASSGPAAQGAYEQYF.

The chain has TRBV5-5 and TRBJ2-5; D gene unclear. V was trimmed by 2 bases and J by 0 bases, leaving 23 bases between them. Germline V gene data show CDR1 as SGHKS and CDR2 as YYEKEE (reference sequence). The CDR3 sequence is 19 residues long. The CDR3 region has the DNA TGTGCCAGCAGCTTCTCGTTCGGCAGGATAACGACGTACCAAGAGACCCAGTACTTC. It translates to CASSFSFGRITTYQETQYF.

The chain recombines TRBV5-1 with TRBJ1-1; a possible D gene is TRBD1 (5 bases). The CDR3 runs to 17 residues. Trimming removed 0 bases from V and 7 bases from J, with 22 bases in between. Per germline, CDR1 SGHRS and CDR2 YFSETQ. As DNA, the CDR3 is TGCGCCAGCAGCTTGGGGGCAACAGGTTCTTACGCCGATGAAGCTTTCTTT. Protein product: CASSLGATGSYADEAFF.

The CDR3 loop is CASSEGGDSGTGMNTEAFF. The DNA of the CDR3 is TGTGCCAGCAGCGAGGGCGGGGACTCCGGGACAGGAATGAACACTGAAGCTTTCTTT. The J gene is TRBJ1-1, the V gene TRBV5-4; 8 positions agree with TRBD1. Germline V gene data show CDR1 as SGHNT and CDR2 as YYREEE (reference sequence). V lost 4 bases and J lost 0; bases outside the gene matches: 17. This CDR3 spans 19 amino acids.

The chain combines TRBV2 with TRBJ2-1; 14 bases agree with TRBD2. The CDR3 totals 15 residues. Germline V CDR1 and CDR2: SNHLY, FYNNEI. Germline trimming cut 6 bases from V and 12 bases from J; bases unmatched to any gene: 10. As DNA, the CDR3 is TGTGCCAGCAGCTCGACTAGCGGGGGGGCCGGGGTGCAGTTCTTC. It yields the protein CASSSTSGGAGVQFF.

This chain connects TRBV7-6 to TRBJ2-1, with D possibly TRBD2 on 5 matching bases. This CDR3 is 12 amino acids long. The germline gives CDR1 SGHVS, CDR2 FNYEAQ. Trimming removed 3 bases at V and 8 bases at J, with 8 bases between. The CDR3 loop reads CASSLRADEQFF. The CDR3 DNA is TGTGCCAGCAGCTTGAGGGCGGATGAGCAGTTCTTC. Drawing the rest from reference TRBV7-6 and TRBJ2-1, the complete variable domain is GAGVSQSPRYKVTKRGQDVALRCDPISGHVSLYWYRQALGQGPEFLTYFNYEAQQDKSGLPNDRFSAERPEGSISTLTIQRTEQRDSAMYRCASSLRADEQFFGPGTRLTVL.

This sequence joins TRBV29-1 and TRBJ2-5; the D is unclear. Deletions cut 2 bases from V and 6 bases from J, with 10 bases between. CDR1 is SQVTM and CDR2 is ANQGSEA in the germline V gene. The CDR3 is 12 residues long. CDR3 DNA: TGCAGCGTTGAACGGATAGGGCAGACCCAGTACTTC. Translating gives CSVERIGQTQYF.

The V call is TRBV30, the J call TRBJ2-5; a possible D gene is TRBD1 (5 bases). Germline-derived CDR1 and CDR2 are GTSNPN and SVGIG (reference sequence). Trimming pared 3 bases from V and 4 bases from J, leaving 12 bases between. This CDR3 contains 13 residues. CDR3 nucleotide sequence: TGTGCCTGGAGCAGTGGGGCCAGAGAGACCCAGTACTTC. As protein: CAWSSGARETQYF. The variable domain in full, completed from reference TRBV30 and TRBJ2-5, reads SQTIHQWPATLVQPVGSPLSLECTVEGTSNPNLYWYRQAAGRGLQLLFYSVGIGQISSEVPQNLSASRPQDRQFILSSKKLLLSDSGFYLCAWSSGARETQYFGPGTRLLVL.

The chain employs TRBV7-3 and TRBJ1-1, with a possible D match to TRBD1 (6 bases). The CDR3 is 13 residues long. Between the trimmed V and J ends, which lost 6 bases and 3 bases, there was a span of 11 bases. Germline V gene lookup returns CDR1 SGHTA and CDR2 FQGTGA. The CDR3 here is CASRGGADTEAFF. CDR3 bases: TGTGCCAGCAGGGGGGGCGCGGACACTGAAGCTTTCTTT. The full variable domain, with the rest looked up from reference TRBV7-3 and TRBJ1-1, is GAGVSQTPSNKVTEKGKYVELRCDPISGHTALYWYRQSLGQGPEFLIYFQGTGAADDSGLPNDRFFAVRPEGSVSTLKIQRTERGDSAVYLCASRGGADTEAFFGQGTRLTVV.

The chain combines TRBV11-3 with TRBJ2-5, with unresolved D. This CDR3 region has 15 residues. Germline values: CDR1 SGHNT, CDR2 YENEEA. V was cut by 0 bases and J by 3 bases, with 11 bases left in between. Here the CDR3 DNA reads TGTGCCAGCAGCTTAGAGGGGTTACCAGAAGAGACCCAGTACTTC. This gives the protein CASSLEGLPEETQYF. Full variable domain (missing parts from reference TRBV11-3 and TRBJ2-5): EAGVVQSPRYKIIEKKQPVAFWCNPISGHNTLYWYLQNLGQGPELLIRYENEEAVDDSQLPKDRFSAERLKGVDSTLKIQPAELGDSAVYLCASSLEGLPEETQYFGPGTRLLVL.

The chain has TRBV9 and TRBJ1-3, with 7 bases fitting TRBD1. Germline V gives CDR1 SGDLS, CDR2 YYNGEE. Trimming removed 1 base from V and 2 bases from J; junction bases left unmatched: 9. CDR3 length: 17 amino acids. The CDR3 DNA is TGTGCCAGCAGCGTAACTATACCGGGACAGCCTGGAAACACCATATATTTT. Translation: CASSVTIPGQPGNTIYF. Drawing the rest from reference TRBV9 and TRBJ1-3, the complete variable domain is DSGVTQTPKHLITATGQRVTLRCSPRSGDLSVYWYQQSLDQGLQFLIQYYNGEERAKGNILERFSAQQFPDLHSELNLSSLELGDSALYFCASSVTIPGQPGNTIYFGEGSWLTVV.

This clone was seen more than once but under ten times. This rearrangement joins TRBV5-6 to TRBJ1-5; D perhaps matches TRBD1 (5 bases). Trimming removed 5 bases at V and 2 bases at J, with 14 bases between. This CDR3 contains 15 residues. CDR1 is SGHDT, CDR2 YYEEEE, per germline. The CDR3 DNA is TGTGCCAGCAGTTCAGGGTTGCATGGCAATCAGCCCCAGCATTTT. This gives the protein CASSSGLHGNQPQHF.

The chain is built from TRBV7-9 and TRBJ2-7; D may be TRBD1 (7 bases). V lost 3 bases to trimming and J lost 0 bases, with 12 bases between them. There are 15 residues in the CDR3. Per germline, CDR1 SEHNR and CDR2 FQNEAQ (reference sequence). CDR3 nucleotides: TGTGCCAGCAGCTTGGGCGGGACAGCCTCCTACGAGCAGTACGTC. Translating gives CASSLGGTASYEQYV.

This clone was recorded once. The chain carries TRBV2 and TRBJ2-7; D is possibly TRBD1 (6 bases). This CDR3 contains 14 residues. Looked up from germline, CDR1 is SNHLY and CDR2 is FYNNEI. The V end was cut by 6 bases, the J end by 7 bases, with 19 bases between. This CDR3 reads CASRDGQWVGEQYV. CDR3 coding DNA: TGTGCCAGCAGAGATGGACAGTGGGTGGGTGAGCAGTACGTC.

The chain carries TRBV5-6 and TRBJ2-1; 9 nucleotides line up with TRBD1. Germline V gene sequence: CDR1 SGHDT, CDR2 YYEEEE. Losses at the gene ends were 1 base for V and 8 bases for J; bases not matched to a gene: 13. The CDR3 has 17 amino acids. CDR3 protein: CASSLLTGTGFNDEQFF. Here the CDR3 DNA reads TGTGCCAGCAGCTTGCTTACCGGGACAGGGTTTAATGATGAGCAGTTCTTC.

Only one count was recorded for this clone. The gene calls are TRBV5-4 and TRBJ2-2; 8 bases agree with TRBD2. Per germline, CDR1 SGHNT and CDR2 YYREEE (reference sequence). CDR3 size: 15 residues. V gave up 5 bases and J gave up 4 bases; unmatched junction bases: 7. CDR3 DNA: TGTGCCAGCAGGGTACTAGCGGATGTCACCGGGGAGCTGTTTTTT. Translated, it gives CASRVLADVTGELFF. The complete variable domain, with remaining parts taken from reference TRBV5-4 and TRBJ2-2, reads ETGVTQSPTHLIKTRGQQVTLRCSSQSGHNTVSWYQQALGQGPQFIFQYYREEENGRGNFPPRFSGLQFPNYSSELNVNALELDDSALYLCASRVLADVTGELFFGEGSRLTVL.

The rearrangement uses TRBV6-6 and TRBJ2-7; D is possibly TRBD1 (6 bases). This CDR3 region has 13 residues. In germline, CDR1 is MNHNY, CDR2 SVGAGI (reference sequence). Deletions cut 4 bases from V and 4 bases from J, with 11 bases between. This CDR3 is CASSLGGGYEQYF. CDR3 nucleotide sequence: TGTGCCAGCAGTTTAGGGGGTGGTTACGAGCAGTACTTC.

This chain joins TRBV5-5 and TRBJ1-2; 7 positions agree with TRBD1. CDR1 SGHKS and CDR2 YYEKEE come from the germline V gene (reference sequence). The length of the CDR3 is 16 residues. Germline trimming cut 0 bases from V and 7 bases from J; bases unmatched to any gene: 12. In DNA, the CDR3 is TGTGCCAGCAGCTTGGCCACTCTGGCAGGGGGACTTGGCTACACCTTC. Its translation: CASSLATLAGGLGYTF. Full variable domain (outside the CDR3, taken from reference TRBV5-5 and TRBJ1-2): DAGVTQSPTHLIKTRGQQVTLRCSPISGHKSVSWYQQVLGQGPQFIFQYYEKEERGRGNFPDRFSARQFPNYSSELNVNALLLGDSALYLCASSLATLAGGLGYTFGSGTRLTVV.

The rearrangement joins TRBV19 to TRBJ1-1; D is ambiguous. Germline-derived CDR1 and CDR2 are LNHDA and SQIVND (reference sequence). The CDR3 runs to 13 residues. V lost 4 bases, J lost 0 bases, and 6 bases lay in between. For the CDR3, the DNA is TGTGCCAGTAGTACAACAATGAACACTGAAGCTTTCTTT. Encoded protein: CASSTTMNTEAFF.

The V and J genes are TRBV10-3 and TRBJ1-6; D might be TRBD1 (6 bases). V lost 5 bases and J 10 bases, leaving 21 bases between the germline ends. This CDR3 contains 16 residues. The germline V gene has CDR1 ENHRY and CDR2 SYGVKD. The CDR3 sequence: CAISPNRELSGSPLHF. The CDR3 bases are TGTGCCATCAGTCCTAACAGGGAGTTATCGGGGTCACCCCTCCACTTT.

V gene TRBV2 combines with J gene TRBJ1-1; D not certain. Germline values: CDR1 SNHLY, CDR2 FYNNEI. The CDR3 covers 14 residues. Trimming removed 0 bases from V and 11 bases from J, with 16 bases in between. CDR3 amino acids: CASSEALSGIWAFF. In nucleotides, the CDR3 is TGTGCCAGCAGTGAAGCGCTTTCCGGGATTTGGGCTTTCTTT.

Only a few counts were recorded for this clone. The gene calls are TRBV19 and TRBJ1-5; no clear D gene. Germline V gene data show CDR1 as LNHDA and CDR2 as SQIVND (reference sequence). The V gene lost 4 bases and the J gene lost 2 bases, with 9 bases spanning the gap. The CDR3 extends over 14 amino acids. The CDR3 coding sequence is TGTGCCAGTAGTACGGCAAGGGGCAATCAGCCCCAGCATTTT. As protein: CASSTARGNQPQHF.

This rearrangement joins TRBV4-1 to TRBJ1-4; no clear D gene. V gave up 1 base and J gave up 8 bases, with 14 bases separating them. The V gene's germline CDR1 is MGHRA and CDR2 YSYEKL. This CDR3 has 15 residues. This CDR3 reads CASSQGGRLREKLFF. In DNA form, the CDR3 reads TGCGCCAGCAGCCAAGGAGGGAGATTACGGGAAAAACTGTTTTTT.

The chain joins TRBV5-1 to TRBJ1-2; D might be TRBD1 (6 bases). Trimming left V 2 bases short and J 5 bases short, with 10 bases between. Germline loops: CDR1 SGHRS, CDR2 YFSETQ. The CDR3 sequence is 13 residues long. CDR3 bases: TGCGCCAGCAGCTTACAGGGAAAATATGGCTACACCTTC. Its translation is CASSLQGKYGYTF.